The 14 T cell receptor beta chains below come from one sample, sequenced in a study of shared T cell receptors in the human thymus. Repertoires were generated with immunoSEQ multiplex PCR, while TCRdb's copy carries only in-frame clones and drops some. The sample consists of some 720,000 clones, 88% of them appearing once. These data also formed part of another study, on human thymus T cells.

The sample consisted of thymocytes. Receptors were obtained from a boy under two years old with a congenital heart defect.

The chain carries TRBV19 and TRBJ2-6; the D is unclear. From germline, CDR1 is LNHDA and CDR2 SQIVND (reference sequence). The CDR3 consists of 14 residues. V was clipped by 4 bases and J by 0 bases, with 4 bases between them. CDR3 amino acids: CASSRASGANVLTF. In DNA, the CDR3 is TGTGCCAGTAGTAGAGCCTCTGGGGCCAACGTCCTGACTTTC. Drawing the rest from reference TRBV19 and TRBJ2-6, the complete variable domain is DGGITQSPKYLFRKEGQNVTLSCEQNLNHDAMYWYRQDPGQGLRLIYYSQIVNDFQKGDIAEGYSVSREKKESFPLTVTSAQKNPTAFYLCASSRASGANVLTFGAGSRLTVL.

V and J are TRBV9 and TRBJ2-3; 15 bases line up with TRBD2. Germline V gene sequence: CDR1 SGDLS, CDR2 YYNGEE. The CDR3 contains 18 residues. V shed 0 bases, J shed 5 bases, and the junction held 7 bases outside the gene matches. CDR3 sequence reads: CASSVGSGTSGRQDTQYF. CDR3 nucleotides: TGTGCCAGCAGCGTAGGATCTGGGACTAGCGGGAGGCAAGATACGCAGTATTTT.

Here the CDR3 reads CASSGSHEQYF. The CDR3 nucleotides read TGCGCCAGCAGCGGGAGCCACGAGCAGTACTTC. The chain has TRBV5-1 and TRBJ2-7, with D perhaps matching TRBD2 (5 bases). The CDR3 totals 11 residues. With 4 bases removed from V and 5 bases from J, the gap between germline ends came to 7 bases. Germline lookup yields CDR1 SGHRS and CDR2 YFSETQ.

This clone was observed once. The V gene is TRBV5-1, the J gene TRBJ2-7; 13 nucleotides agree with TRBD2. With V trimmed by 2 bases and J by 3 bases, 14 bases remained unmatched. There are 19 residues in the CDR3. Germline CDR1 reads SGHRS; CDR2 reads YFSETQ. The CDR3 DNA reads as TGCGCCAGCAGCTTTTCAAGGACTAGCGGGAGAGGGGGACTCTACGAGCAGTACTTC. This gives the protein CASSFSRTSGRGGLYEQYF.

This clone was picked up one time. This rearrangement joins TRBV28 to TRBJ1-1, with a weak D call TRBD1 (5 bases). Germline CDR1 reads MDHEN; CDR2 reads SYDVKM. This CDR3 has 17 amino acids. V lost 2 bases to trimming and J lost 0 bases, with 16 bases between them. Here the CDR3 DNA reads TGTGCCAGCAGTTTACCCCCTCGAAGGGGAATGAACACTGAAGCTTTCTTT. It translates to CASSLPPRRGMNTEAFF.

The CDR3 DNA sequence: TGTGCCAGCAGCTTGACCGCGGGAGATGAGCAGTTCTTC. This translates into CASSLTAGDEQFF. V gene TRBV7-2 combines with J gene TRBJ2-1, with 7 nucleotides matching TRBD2. Germline values: CDR1 SGHTA, CDR2 FQGNSA. The CDR3 covers 13 residues. The trim removed 3 bases at V and 8 bases at J, leaving 4 bases unmatched.

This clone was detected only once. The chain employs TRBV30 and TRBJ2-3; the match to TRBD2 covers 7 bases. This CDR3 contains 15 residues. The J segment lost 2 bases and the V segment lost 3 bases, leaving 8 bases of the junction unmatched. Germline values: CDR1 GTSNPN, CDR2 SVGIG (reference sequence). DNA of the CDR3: TGTGCCTGGAGCAGAAGCGGGACCAACACAGATACGCAGTATTTT. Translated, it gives CAWSRSGTNTDTQYF.

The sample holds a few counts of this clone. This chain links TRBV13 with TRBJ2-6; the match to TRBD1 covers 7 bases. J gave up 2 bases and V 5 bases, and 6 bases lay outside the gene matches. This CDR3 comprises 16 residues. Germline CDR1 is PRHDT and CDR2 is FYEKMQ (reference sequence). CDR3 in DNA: TGTGCCAGCAGCCGACAAACAGGGGCTGGGGCCAACGTCCTGACTTTC. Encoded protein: CASSRQTGAGANVLTF.

The CDR3 here is CASSEQGLVSDTGELFF. CDR3 sequence (DNA): TGCGCCAGCAGTGAACAGGGACTAGTGTCGGACACCGGGGAGCTGTTTTTT. The chain has TRBV10-1 and TRBJ2-2; 8 nucleotides line up with TRBD2. Looked up from germline, CDR1 is WNHNN and CDR2 is SYGVQD (reference sequence). The CDR3 extends over 17 amino acids. V lost 3 bases to trimming and J lost 3 bases; unmatched junction nucleotides: 9.

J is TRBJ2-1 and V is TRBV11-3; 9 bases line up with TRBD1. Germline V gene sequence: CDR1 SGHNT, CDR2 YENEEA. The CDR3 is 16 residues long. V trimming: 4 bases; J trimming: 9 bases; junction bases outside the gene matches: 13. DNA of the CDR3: TGTGCCAGCAGCTACAGGGGGCCCCGGAGCCTGATTGAGCAGTTCTTC. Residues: CASSYRGPRSLIEQFF.

CDR3 loop: CASGAGGPLSTDTQYF. Written as DNA, the CDR3 is TGTGCCAGCGGAGCGGGAGGGCCCCTCAGCACAGATACGCAGTATTTT. The chain couples TRBV2 to TRBJ2-3; the match to TRBD2 covers 10 bases. The J segment lost 0 bases and the V segment lost 8 bases, leaving 8 bases of the junction unmatched. This CDR3 region has 16 residues. Germline V lookup: CDR1 SNHLY, CDR2 FYNNEI.

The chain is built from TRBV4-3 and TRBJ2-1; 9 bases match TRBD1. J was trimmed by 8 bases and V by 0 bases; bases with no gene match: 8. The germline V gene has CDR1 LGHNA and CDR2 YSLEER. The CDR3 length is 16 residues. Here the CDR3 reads CASSQERRQGGYEQFF. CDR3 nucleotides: TGCGCCAGCAGCCAAGAGAGGAGACAGGGGGGCTATGAGCAGTTCTTC.

The CDR3, as DNA: TGTGCCAGCACCCCCCCGGGCGGGAGGGCAGGCGAGCAGTACTTC. As protein: CASTPPGGRAGEQYF. The chain has TRBV6-5 and TRBJ2-7; 9 nucleotides line up with TRBD2. CDR3 length equals 15 residues. The germline V gene has CDR1 MNHEY and CDR2 SVGAGI. The junction had 13 bases not matched to a gene; V was cut back by 7 bases and J by 6 bases.

The CDR3 nucleotides read TGTGCCAGCAGTGATAGGGACAGGGTTAAAGAGACCCAGTACTTC. Its protein product is CASSDRDRVKETQYF. The V gene is TRBV27, the J gene TRBJ2-5; TRBD1 matches at 9 bases. CDR1 and CDR2 from the germline V gene are MNHEY and SMNVEV (reference sequence). This CDR3 contains 15 residues. Trimming took 5 bases from V and 3 from J; bases not matched to a gene: 7.